This is a list of T cell receptor beta chains from one sample in a study of blood T cell repertoires in COVID-19. Libraries were prepared by immunoSEQ multiplex PCR; TCRdb keeps only in-frame clonotypes and omits some of them. The sample has over 60,000 clones, 89% seen once. The source material was peripheral blood. Receptors were obtained from an elderly man with acute or convalescent COVID-19. Both conserved end residues are part of each CDR3. The D gene is left open where the match is weak. A row's size may be missing; if present it is once, few, many or a size class.

CDR3 DNA: TGTGCCAGCAGCTCAGGGACAGGGGGCTACGATGAGCAGTTCTTC; CDR3 protein: CASSSGTGGYDEQFF; J gene: TRBJ2-1; clone size: -; D gene: TRBD1; V gene: TRBV11-2
CDR3 DNA: TGTGCCAGTAGTAACAGGGAGAACACCGGGGAGCTGTTTTTT; CDR3 protein: CASSNRENTGELFF; J gene: TRBJ2-2; clone size: -; D gene: -; V gene: TRBV19
CDR3 DNA: TGTGCCAGCAGCAATTACAGGGCCGGGGAGCTGTTTTTT; CDR3 protein: CASSNYRAGELFF; J gene: TRBJ2-2; clone size: -; D gene: -; V gene: TRBV21-1
CDR3 DNA: TGCAGCGTCCTAGCCGGGACAGGGGATCAGCCCCAGCATTTT; CDR3 protein: CSVLAGTGDQPQHF; J gene: TRBJ1-5; clone size: -; D gene: TRBD1; V gene: TRBV29-1
CDR3 DNA: TGTGCCACCAGTGATCGGACACCGGGACAGGGAAGGAATGAGCAGTTCTTC; CDR3 protein: CATSDRTPGQGRNEQFF; J gene: TRBJ2-1; clone size: -; D gene: TRBD1; V gene: TRBV24-1
CDR3 DNA: TGTGCCAGCAGATTTGCCGGGACACTAGATAATGAAAAACTGTTTTTT; CDR3 protein: CASRFAGTLDNEKLFF; J gene: TRBJ1-4; clone size: -; D gene: -; V gene: TRBV5-5
CDR3 DNA: TGTGCCAGCAGTTACCCGGACTCCCCTGAAGCTTTCTTT; CDR3 protein: CASSYPDSPEAFF; J gene: TRBJ1-1; clone size: -; D gene: -; V gene: TRBV6-5
CDR3 DNA: TGTGCCACCAGTGATTACCAGACAGGGGTTTCAGTCTACAATGAGCAGTTCTTC; CDR3 protein: CATSDYQTGVSVYNEQFF; J gene: TRBJ2-1; clone size: -; D gene: TRBD1; V gene: TRBV24-1
CDR3 DNA: TGTGCCAGCTCAGATGAACAGGGGAACACTGAAGCTTTCTTT; CDR3 protein: CASSDEQGNTEAFF; J gene: TRBJ1-1; clone size: -; D gene: -; V gene: TRBV18
CDR3 DNA: TGTGCCAGTACACCCAGGGGAGACCAGACAGGGCTCTTCTATGGCTACACCTTC; CDR3 protein: CASTPRGDQTGLFYGYTF; J gene: TRBJ1-2; clone size: few; D gene: TRBD1; V gene: TRBV19
CDR3 DNA: TGTGCCAGCTCACCCGGGACTCGGGGGACCCAGTACTTC; CDR3 protein: CASSPGTRGTQYF; J gene: TRBJ2-5; clone size: -; D gene: -; V gene: TRBV18
CDR3 DNA: TGCAGCGTTGAGGGGGAGGGGAATGAAAAACTGTTTTTT; CDR3 protein: CSVEGEGNEKLFF; J gene: TRBJ1-4; clone size: -; D gene: -; V gene: TRBV29-1
CDR3 DNA: TGTGCCAGCAGTGCCAGCTATGGCTACACCTTC; CDR3 protein: CASSASYGYTF; J gene: TRBJ1-2; clone size: -; D gene: -; V gene: TRBV5-6
CDR3 DNA: TGTGCCAGCCCCAAGGTAAAAGGACAGCCCATGAACACTGAAGCTTTCTTT; CDR3 protein: CASPKVKGQPMNTEAFF; J gene: TRBJ1-1; clone size: once; D gene: -; V gene: TRBV14
CDR3 DNA: TGTGCCAGCAGCGTAGATGTCAAGGGGCGGTTCACTGAAGCTTTCTTT; CDR3 protein: CASSVDVKGRFTEAFF; J gene: TRBJ1-1; clone size: -; D gene: -; V gene: TRBV9
CDR3 DNA: TGCGCCAGCAGCCAAGATGGGACTAGCGGGGGGCGGAATGAGCAGTTCTTC; CDR3 protein: CASSQDGTSGGRNEQFF; J gene: TRBJ2-1; clone size: -; D gene: TRBD2; V gene: TRBV4-1
CDR3 DNA: TGTGCCTGGAGCGGAGCCCTGGTAGCTTTCTTT; CDR3 protein: CAWSGALVAFF; J gene: TRBJ1-1; clone size: -; D gene: -; V gene: TRBV30
CDR3 DNA: TGTGCCATCAGACCGACGGACAGGTGGGACTATGGCTACACCTTC; CDR3 protein: CAIRPTDRWDYGYTF; J gene: TRBJ1-2; clone size: -; D gene: TRBD1; V gene: TRBV10-3
CDR3 DNA: TGTGCCAGCAGCTCCACAGGGCCCCTTAATGAAAAACTGTTTTTT; CDR3 protein: CASSSTGPLNEKLFF; J gene: TRBJ1-4; clone size: -; D gene: -; V gene: TRBV6-5
CDR3 DNA: TGCGCCAGCAGCTTGGGAGACAGTTACTCTGGGGCCAACGTCCTGACTTTC; CDR3 protein: CASSLGDSYSGANVLTF; J gene: TRBJ2-6; clone size: -; D gene: -; V gene: TRBV5-1
CDR3 DNA: TGCAGTGCTAGAGAATTAGTTACAGATTCCTTC; CDR3 protein: CSARELVTDSF; J gene: TRBJ1-2; clone size: once; D gene: -; V gene: TRBV20-1
CDR3 DNA: TGTGCCAGCAGCGTCCGGACAGGAGTAGACACAGATACGCAGTATTTT; CDR3 protein: CASSVRTGVDTDTQYF; J gene: TRBJ2-3; clone size: -; D gene: TRBD1; V gene: TRBV9
CDR3 DNA: TGTGCTAGTCAAGAAAACCAGGGGGCGCGCCCTGAAGCTTTCTTT; CDR3 protein: CASQENQGARPEAFF; J gene: TRBJ1-1; clone size: -; D gene: TRBD1; V gene: TRBV12-5
CDR3 DNA: TGCGCCAGCAGCCAAGCCCCTAGGGGGTCTTACAATGAGCAGTTCTTC; CDR3 protein: CASSQAPRGSYNEQFF; J gene: TRBJ2-1; clone size: -; D gene: -; V gene: TRBV4-1